The clone carrying this TCR beta chain was seen just once. Its specificity is not known. CDR1 and CDR2 (germline): MNHEY, SMNVEV (reference sequence). Trimming removed 2 bases at V and 8 bases at J, with 18 bases between. The CDR3 consists of 16 residues. These data belong to a study of lymphopenia after photon versus proton radiotherapy. Sequenced by immunoSEQ multiplex PCR; TCRdb stores in-frame clones only, minus some. The table records about 160,000 clones, 75% to 90% of them present only once. Study-wide results and limits: Under photons, naive T cells and diversity fell while effector/memory populations rose.

The rearrangement uses TRBV27 and TRBJ1-4; no firm D call. The input for sequencing was peripheral blood, taken from a patient treated with photon-based radiotherapy. This TCR derives from a man aged 45 to 65 with gastric cancer. CDR3 region: CASSLPRGEVDEKLFF. Here the CDR3 DNA reads TGTGCCAGCAGTTTACCCCGGGGTGAGGTGGACGAAAAACTGTTTTTT.